Each of the 4 T cell receptor beta chains below was sequenced from the same sample in a study of shared clonotypes between healthy human individuals. Sequenced by immunoSEQ multiplex PCR; TCRdb stores in-frame clones only, minus some. Of roughly 2 million clones in the sample, approximately 94% were seen once. CD45RO-negative, CCR7-positively selected cells formed the naive CD8 fraction, excluding terminally differentiated effector memory CD45RA+ cells. Sequencing was done on a sample of naive CD8+ T cells sorted from blood. The source is a man aged 18 to 29 in good health.

This clone was picked up a small number of times. The chain couples TRBV14 to TRBJ1-6, with D maybe TRBD1 (5 bases). The V end was cut by 2 bases, the J end by 9 bases, with 17 bases between. Per germline, CDR1 SGHDN and CDR2 FVKESK. The CDR3 sequence is 16 residues long. In DNA form, the CDR3 reads TGTGCCAGCAGCCAATGGATGGGGGACCCCAGTTCACCCCTCCACTTT. Protein sequence: CASSQWMGDPSSPLHF. Variable domain in full (rest from reference TRBV14 and TRBJ1-6): EAGVTQFPSHSVIEKGQTVTLRCDPISGHDNLYWYRRVMGKEIKFLLHFVKESKQDESGMPNNRFLAERTGGTYSTLKVQPAELEDSGVYFCASSQWMGDPSSPLHFGNGTRLTVT.

J is TRBJ2-7 and V is TRBV5-8; perhaps D is TRBD1 or TRBD2 (5 bases each). Per the germline V gene, CDR1 is SGHTS and CDR2 is YDEGEE. The CDR3 totals 11 residues. V lost 4 bases and J lost 7, with 9 bases in between. The CDR3 reads CASSPGREQYF. Written as DNA, the CDR3 is TGTGCCAGCAGCCCGGGGCGGGAGCAGTACTTC.

This clone showed up just once. This chain connects TRBV29-1 to TRBJ2-7; 9 positions match TRBD1. Germline CDR1 SQVTM, CDR2 ANQGSEA. The CDR3 is 15 amino acids. V lost 4 bases, J lost 3 bases, and 10 bases stayed unmatched. The CDR3 protein is CSVVPSGTGSYEQYF. CDR3 sequence (DNA): TGCAGCGTTGTTCCCTCCGGGACAGGGAGCTACGAGCAGTACTTC.

On this clone itself: The sample holds other DNA sequences that translate to the same CDR3. The chain is built from TRBV28 and TRBJ2-7; possibly TRBD2 for D (5 bases). CDR3 length equals 11 residues. CDR1 is MDHEN and CDR2 is SYDVKM in the germline V gene. Trimming took off 3 bases at V and 7 bases at J, with 7 bases between the two ends. CDR3 amino acids: CASSFPGEQYF. The CDR3 DNA follows: TGTGCCAGCAGTTTCCCGGGGGAGCAGTACTTC.